This TCR beta chain appears in the sequencing data of a study of T cell responses to AZD1222 COVID-19 vaccine. Study background: Pooling of second doses given at about 4 or about 12 weeks was done.

Regarding this clone: Its antigen remains unknown.

Sequencing used immunoSEQ multiplex PCR; TCRdb keeps in-frame clones, though not all of them. The sample lists about 150,000 clones; around 87% were seen once. Findings of the study overall: Possibly, clonal diversity was underestimated; donors were largely white British and included more females. Reports indicate that nearly half of spike-specific TCRs are directed at unmutated variant regions. Repertoires were collected only later (after the peak T cell response had occurred).

The CDR3 has 15 amino acids. Germline CDR1 is SGHTA and CDR2 is FQGNSA. Germline trimming cut 6 bases from V and 7 bases from J; bases unmatched to any gene: 8. The V and J genes are TRBV7-2 and TRBJ2-1; 11 nucleotides agree with TRBD1. This receptor was identified in an adult in good health. The material sequenced was peripheral blood, taken on day 0 of AZD1222 vaccination. CDR3 nucleotide sequence: TGTGCCAGCAGTCGTCGGACAGGGGGCTTTAATGAGCAGTTCTTC. Translating gives CASSRRTGGFNEQFF. The entire variable domain, with the rest obtained from reference TRBV7-2 and TRBJ2-1, is as follows: GAGVSQSPSNKVTEKGKDVELRCDPISGHTALYWYRQSLGQGLEFLIYFQGNSAPDKSGLPSDRFSAERTGGSVSTLTIQRTQQEDSAVYLCASSRRTGGFNEQFFGPGTRLTVL.